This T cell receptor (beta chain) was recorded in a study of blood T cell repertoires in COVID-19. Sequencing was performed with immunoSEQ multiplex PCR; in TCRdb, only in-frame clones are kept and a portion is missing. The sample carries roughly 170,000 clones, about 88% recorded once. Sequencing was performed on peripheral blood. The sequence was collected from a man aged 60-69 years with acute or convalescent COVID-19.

CDR3 residues: CASSQGGYTEAFF. CDR3 DNA sequence: TGTGCCAGCAGCCAAGGGGGCTACACTGAAGCTTTCTTT. The chain joins TRBV4-2 to TRBJ1-1, with D perhaps TRBD1 (5 bases). There are 13 residues in the CDR3. V gave up 1 base and J gave up 3 bases, with 6 bases separating them. Germline CDR1 and CDR2: LGHNA and YNFKEQ.